This T cell receptor beta chain was sequenced in a study of blood T cell repertoires in COVID-19. Turning to the study itself: Italy, Spain and the United States were the sources of the convalescent and acute COVID-19 samples. PBMCs, B-cell-depleted T cells, or T cells provided the cDNA or gDNA that made up the material.

Between the trimmed V and J ends, which lost 0 bases and 8 bases, there was a span of 13 bases. The CDR3 is 15 residues long. CDR1 and CDR2 (germline): KGHSH, LQKENI. In the authors' methods: For nucleated cells, counts were estimated from reference gene primer amplification. TCRdb's copy holds only in-frame clones and misses some; the assay was immunoSEQ multiplex PCR. The V and J calls and clone size come from that table; D and trimming were worked out from the DNA. The table includes 100,000 to 150,000 clones, approximately 87% detected once. The V call is TRBV18, the J call TRBJ1-4, with TRBD1 as a possible D gene (5 bases). The sample taken for sequencing was peripheral blood. This TCR was recovered from a man between 65 and 85 years old who had recovered from COVID-19. As DNA, the CDR3 is TGTGCCAGCTCACCACCGCTAGGGGTGGTGGAAAAACTGTTTTTT. Protein: CASSPPLGVVEKLFF.